The entry that follows covers one T cell receptor beta chain sequence. Its antigen is still unknown. No much larger clone is present one base from it, and per-base qualities are unavailable. This specimen belongs to a study of identifying expanded T cells in peripheral blood (dated 2019 in TCRdb). Concerning the study at large: Technical replicates were generated by sequencing separate aliquots of the same genomic DNA pool, with four replicates compared pairwise. The paper's findings and limits, for the study overall: Across all healthy donors, variance in clone template counts between two-week samples was found to increase significantly with total template count. The authors expected that biological variance in healthy repertoires might rise further over much longer intervals, such as months to years. Both the number of clones called differentially abundant and the false-positive rate were significantly reduced by the beta-binomial model across all healthy-donor time intervals. Between technical replicates the binomial model flagged about 1.2 differentially abundant clones, whereas over roughly 2 weeks the binomial model flagged about 16.4 and over roughly 4 weeks 19 to 20.

At the junction V is shortened by 5 bases and J by 3 bases, with 14 bases in between. Counted from cysteine to phenylalanine, this CDR3 has 14 amino acids. Left in the record is the CDR3 DNA by itself, 42 bases read in frame from the first base. CDR1 and CDR2 are drawn from the germline V gene (reference sequence): SEHNR, FQNEAQ. TCRbeta CDR3 regions were profiled by bias-controlled multiplex PCR amplification of genomic DNA with the immunoSEQ Assay. In the authors' own workflow: To quantify the absolute abundance of each unique TCRbeta CDR3 region, the sequences were collapsed and filtered. Two models were used to test differential abundance: a binomial model (Fisher-equivalent) and a beta-binomial model that adds time-dependent variance fitted from healthy donors. Clones with fewer than 5 combined templates were excluded, and clones with Benjamini-Hochberg FDR below 0.01 were called differentially abundant. Using the form v = (b*log(k)+a)^2, the beta-binomial variance was modeled as a function of the total template count across the two samples. Entries here come from immuneACCESS through TCRdb and include only in-frame sequences with V and J called. Some clones fail to appear in such tables; in the studies checked, an unresolved V gene covers under half of the shortfall, and the cause of the remainder is unknown. D and trimming come from the DNA, and the V and J calls and clone size come from that table. The sample table holds around 78,000 clones, of which 84% were seen once. The leading ten clones occupy around a sixth of the sample.

No immune events such as infections were documented for the healthy donors during the collection period. Healthy-donor blood repertoires served as a training cohort to calibrate time-dependent variance in a beta-binomial model of T-cell clone differential abundance. The training cohort included 10 or so healthy donors, of whom 3 were female and 7 were male. Donor ages ranged from about 25 to 64 years, with an average of around 45 years. Whole blood, obtained from a commercial supplier, was collected from each healthy donor at three time points spaced about 2 weeks apart. For immunosequencing, genomic DNA was extracted from unsorted whole blood.

The sequence derives from a person aged 18 to 75 in good health. What was sequenced was blood. This sequence uses TRBV7-9 and TRBJ2-7; the D gene remains uncertain. The CDR3 region has the sequence CASSADTWNYEQYF. The DNA sequence is given as TGTGCCAGCAGCGCCGACACCTGGAACTACGAGCAGTACTTC.